The 14 T cell receptor beta chains in this list originate from one sample, sequenced in a study of cytomegalovirus exposure and HLA in healthy donors (TCRdb year 2017). The library was built by means of the immunoSEQ multiplex PCR assay. For the multiplex PCR, a mixture combining 60 forward primers for TCR Vbeta segments and 13 reverse primers for TCR Jbeta segments was used. In TCRdb, the immuneACCESS table is reduced to in-frame sequences with V and J assigned. These tables do not hold every clone; where another copy was compared, an unresolved V gene accounts for under half, and the others remain unexplained. Counted in this sample were 55,000 to 70,000 clones; about 73% of them appeared once. The biggest ten clones account for approximately 19% of the sample. The source material was PBMCs. Source of these receptors: a woman aged 60-70 years in good health and CMV-seropositive.

V usage is TRBV20-1 and J usage is TRBJ1-1; maybe TRBD1 (6 bases). V was trimmed by 6 bases and J by 7 bases, leaving 12 bases between them. The CDR3 spans 11 residues. Germline CDR1 and CDR2: DFQATT and SNEGSKA (reference sequence). The CDR3 DNA sequence: TGCAGTGCCCTGAGGGGGTATGAAGCTTTCTTT. This codes for CSALRGYEAFF.

This clone has more than one count but fewer than ten. The chain links TRBV5-6 to TRBJ1-1; tentative D call: TRBD1 (6 bases). Germline values: CDR1 SGHDT, CDR2 YYEEEE. The germline V and J ends were trimmed by 3 bases and 10 bases, with 22 bases remaining between them. CDR3 length: 15 residues. CDR3 sequence: CASSSGKGVTRGAFF. CDR3 in DNA: TGTGCCAGCAGCTCGGGAAAGGGGGTAACCCGGGGAGCTTTCTTT.

The rearrangement joins TRBV4-1 to TRBJ2-2; D possibly corresponds to TRBD1 (5 bases). This CDR3 has 15 amino acids. V was cut by 1 base and J by 2 bases, with 8 bases left in between. CDR1 and CDR2 from the germline V gene are MGHRA and YSYEKL. CDR3 in amino acids: CASSQAGQNTGELFF. The CDR3 DNA is TGCGCCAGCAGCCAAGCAGGGCAAAACACCGGGGAGCTGTTTTTT.

The chain links TRBV27 to TRBJ2-5, with 11 bases that match TRBD2. This CDR3 contains 17 residues. CDR1 and CDR2 from the germline V gene are MNHEY and SMNVEV (reference sequence). V was pared by 2 bases and J by 0 bases, with 5 bases of the junction left unmatched. CDR3 in amino acids: CASSLGGSGGDQETQYF. In nucleotides, the CDR3 is TGTGCCAGCAGTTTAGGCGGTAGCGGGGGGGACCAAGAGACCCAGTACTTC.

The chain employs TRBV5-4 and TRBJ2-1; maybe TRBD2 (6 bases). Trimming removed 0 bases from V and 2 bases from J, with 9 bases in between. This CDR3 is built from 15 residues. Germline-derived CDR1 and CDR2 are SGHNT and YYREEE (reference sequence). Here the CDR3 DNA reads TGTGCCAGCAGCTTGGAGGGGAGGACCTACAATGAGCAGTTCTTC. Translating gives CASSLEGRTYNEQFF.

This chain connects TRBV7-8 to TRBJ2-7; 7 bases fit TRBD2. The V and J ends lost 5 bases and 0 bases, in that order; junction bases with no gene match: 10. This CDR3 spans 16 amino acids. The V gene's germline CDR1 is SGHVS and CDR2 FQNEAQ. CDR3 nucleotides: TGTGCCAGCAGCCAAAGATCGCGGGGGTCCTCCTACGAGCAGTACTTC. Its protein product is CASSQRSRGSSYEQYF.

This clone was observed a handful of times. V is TRBV18 and J is TRBJ1-1; D may be TRBD1 (6 bases). The CDR3 length is 14 residues. Deletions cut 3 bases from V and 7 bases from J, with 15 bases between. CDR1 is KGHSH, CDR2 LQKENI, per germline. The CDR3 bases are TGTGCCAGCTCACCTTACTCAACAGGGTTTGAAGCTTTCTTT. Its protein product is CASSPYSTGFEAFF. The full variable domain, rest sourced from reference TRBV18 and TRBJ1-1, is NAGVMQNPRHLVRRRGQEARLRCSPMKGHSHVYWYRQLPEEGLKFMVYLQKENIIDESGMPKERFSAEFPKEGPSILRIQQVVRGDSAAYFCASSPYSTGFEAFFGQGTRLTVV.

Details on this clone: Other DNA sequences in this sample translate to the same CDR3. The rearrangement links TRBV27 to TRBJ1-2; D is perhaps TRBD1 (6 bases). CDR1 is MNHEY and CDR2 is SMNVEV in the germline V gene (reference sequence). Trimming pared 2 bases from V and 0 bases from J, leaving 34 bases between. This CDR3 is 23 amino acids long. The CDR3 DNA follows: TGTGCCAGCAGTTTACAGGGGCCCCCGTTTCCACTATCCCCGACTTTAGCTAACTATGGCTACACCTTC. This sequence encodes CASSLQGPPFPLSPTLANYGYTF.

V is TRBV5-1 and J is TRBJ1-1, with 7 bases lining up with TRBD1. The CDR3 is made up of 15 amino acids. V was pared by 3 bases and J by 4 bases, with 9 bases of the junction left unmatched. Germline V gives CDR1 SGHRS, CDR2 YFSETQ. The chain's CDR3 is CASSSTGVGGTEAFF. In DNA, the CDR3 is TGCGCCAGCAGCTCTACAGGGGTCGGGGGCACTGAAGCTTTCTTT.

The CDR3: CASSTRTSGGPFGGETQYF. The CDR3 nucleotides read TGTGCCAGCAGCACACGGACTAGCGGGGGGCCGTTCGGGGGGGAGACCCAGTACTTC. The chain employs TRBV7-6 and TRBJ2-5; TRBD2 matches at 14 bases. Losses at the gene ends were 5 bases for V and 5 bases for J; bases not matched to a gene: 16. Germline V gives CDR1 SGHVS, CDR2 FNYEAQ. The CDR3 has 19 amino acids.

The chain's CDR3 is CASLGQGQETQYF. CDR3 DNA: TGCGCCAGTTTGGGACAGGGACAAGAGACCCAGTACTTC. The rearrangement links TRBV5-1 to TRBJ2-5, with 9 bases lining up with TRBD1. V lost 8 bases, J lost 2 bases, and 4 bases stayed unmatched. CDR1 SGHRS and CDR2 YFSETQ come from the germline V gene. The CDR3 sequence is 13 residues long.

The chain links TRBV18 to TRBJ1-2, with TRBD1 identical over 8 bases. CDR3 length equals 14 residues. From germline, CDR1 is KGHSH and CDR2 LQKENI. V dropped 6 bases and J dropped 4; count of bases not matched to a gene: 7. CDR3 loop: CASSLDRESYGYTF. The CDR3 DNA is TGTGCCAGCTCCTTGGACAGGGAGTCCTATGGCTACACCTTC. The full variable domain, its missing parts supplied by reference TRBV18 and TRBJ1-2, is NAGVMQNPRHLVRRRGQEARLRCSPMKGHSHVYWYRQLPEEGLKFMVYLQKENIIDESGMPKERFSAEFPKEGPSILRIQQVVRGDSAAYFCASSLDRESYGYTFGSGTRLTVV.

This rearrangement joins TRBV6-5 to TRBJ2-1; 7 bases are a match to TRBD2. The CDR3 has 16 residues. The junction had 5 bases not matched to a gene; V was cut back by 3 bases and J by 0 bases. CDR1 and CDR2 from the germline V gene are MNHEY and SVGAGI. The CDR3 loop is CASSYWGGNSYNEQFF. The DNA of the CDR3 is TGTGCCAGCAGTTATTGGGGGGGAAACTCCTACAATGAGCAGTTCTTC.

The chain combines TRBV11-2 with TRBJ2-7, with 7 bases matching TRBD1. The ends lost 5 bases at V and 1 base at J; junction bases unmatched: 14. This CDR3 spans 17 amino acids. The germline V gene encodes CDR1 SGHAT and CDR2 FQNNGV. CDR3 sequence: CASSPNLDRVTSYEQYF. Written as DNA, the CDR3 is TGTGCCAGCAGCCCGAACCTCGACAGGGTGACGTCCTACGAGCAGTACTTC.